This T cell receptor beta chain was found in a study of shared clonotypes between healthy human individuals. Terminally differentiated effector memory CD45RA+ cells were excluded from the naive CD8 cells, which were CD45RO-negative and positively selected for CCR7. The table came from immunoSEQ multiplex PCR; TCRdb's copy has only in-frame clones and leaves some out. This sample has millions of clones; approximately 94% occur once, and the top ten carry over 1.5%. Broader study findings: Non-shared clonotypes had lower generation probabilities than clonotypes shared by all four sorted-subset donors. Rarefaction gave evidence that sorted-subset sequencing remained incomplete despite large depth. Sample collection involved blood only; tissue repertoires are likely different. With few donors, the genetic and exposure-history diversity represented was limited.

V gave up 4 bases and J gave up 1 base; unmatched junction bases: 0. The germline gives CDR1 MNHEY, CDR2 SVGAGI. The CDR3 spans 14 residues. Remarks on this clone: The antigen is unknown.

The sample was naive CD8+ T cells from PBMCs. The TCR was taken from a man younger than 35 in good health. Some clones in this sample may be carry-over from other donors' samples. The chain is built from TRBV6-5 and TRBJ2-3; 9 nucleotides match TRBD1. DNA for the CDR3: TGTGCCAGCAGTTGGACAGGGGGCACAGATACGCAGTATTTT. Amino acids: CASSWTGGTDTQYF.